These 5 T cell receptor beta chains were all obtained from the same sample, sequenced in a study of T-cell memory formation after mild COVID-19. TCRdb used MiXCR to reprocess the 5' RACE reads, holding one entry per CDR3 protein. Among about 440,000 distinct CDR3 sequences, 15% to 20% were seen once, and the ten largest hold roughly 8%. The sample comprised PBMCs or a T cell subset sorted from them (not recorded which). The receptor set was obtained from an adult woman who had mild COVID-19 (a few samples of this study predate the infection). Cell type and time point are not known.

This clonotype was seen a single time. The chain uses TRBV24-1 and TRBJ2-5; no reliable D call. The CDR3 consists of 13 residues. V was pared by 4 bases and J by 5 bases, with 10 bases between. Germline V gene sequence: CDR1 KGHDR, CDR2 SFDVKD. The chain's CDR3 is CATSDQPGETQYF. The CDR3 DNA follows: TGTGCCACCAGTGACCAACCCGGGGAGACCCAGTACTTC.

In this sample, this clonotype turned up a few times. V gene TRBV7-2 combines with J gene TRBJ2-3; 10 bases agree with TRBD2. Looked up from germline, CDR1 is SGHTA and CDR2 is FQGNSA. With 2 bases clipped from V and 1 base from J, the junction kept 6 bases outside the gene matches. CDR3 length: 17 residues. CDR3 protein: CASSLPLAGVGTDTQYF. CDR3 DNA sequence: TGTGCCAGCAGCTTACCTCTAGCGGGAGTGGGCACAGATACGCAGTATTTT. Together with reference TRBV7-2 and TRBJ2-3, the CDR3 gives the full variable domain: GAGVSQSPSNKVTEKGKDVELRCDPISGHTALYWYRQSLGQGLEFLIYFQGNSAPDKSGLPSDRFSAERTGGSVSTLTIQRTQQEDSAVYLCASSLPLAGVGTDTQYFGPGTRLTVL.

J is TRBJ1-3 and V is TRBV12-3 or TRBV12-4; no reliable D call. This CDR3 has 14 amino acids. The ends were cut back, 7 bases at V and 0 bases at J, with 10 bases in the middle. CDR3 bases: TGTGCCAGCACCCGCCATAGCTCTGGAAACACCATATATTTT. It translates to CASTRHSSGNTIYF.

This clonotype appeared a few times. The chain employs TRBV30 and TRBJ1-6; the D gene is possibly TRBD1 (6 bases). V was cut by 0 bases and J by 8 bases, with 17 bases left in between. The CDR3 totals 16 residues. The germline V gene encodes CDR1 GTSNPN and CDR2 SVGIG (reference sequence). The CDR3 is CAWSVLGGRWDSPLHF. DNA for the CDR3: TGTGCCTGGAGTGTACTGGGGGGGCGCTGGGATTCACCCCTCCACTTT.

The J gene is TRBJ2-1, the V gene TRBV4-1; D possibly corresponds to TRBD1 (5 bases). Trimming stripped 0 bases from V and 9 bases from J, with 27 bases between. The CDR3 extends over 19 amino acids. Germline V CDR1 and CDR2: MGHRA, YSYEKL. CDR3: CASSQDYGLRGARRGEQFF. In nucleotides, the CDR3 is TGCGCCAGCAGCCAAGATTATGGTCTTAGGGGTGCCCGGCGTGGTGAGCAGTTCTTC.